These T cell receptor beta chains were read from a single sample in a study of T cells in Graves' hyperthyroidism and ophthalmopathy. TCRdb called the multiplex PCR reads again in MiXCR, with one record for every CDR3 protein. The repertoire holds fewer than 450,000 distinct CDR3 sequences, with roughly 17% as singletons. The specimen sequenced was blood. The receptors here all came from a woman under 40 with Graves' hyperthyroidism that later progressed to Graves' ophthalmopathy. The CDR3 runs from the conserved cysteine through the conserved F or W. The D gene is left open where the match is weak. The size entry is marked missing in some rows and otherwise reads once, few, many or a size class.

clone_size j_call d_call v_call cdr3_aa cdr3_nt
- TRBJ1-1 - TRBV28 CASSDQNTEAFF TGTGCCAGCAGTGACCAAAACACTGAAGCTTTCTTT
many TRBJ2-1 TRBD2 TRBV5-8 CASSLRPSGAYEQFF TGTGCCAGCAGCTTGCGGCCTAGCGGGGCCTATGAGCAGTTCTTC
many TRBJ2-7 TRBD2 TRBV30 CAWSAKGLAGYEQYF TGTGCCTGGAGCGCCAAGGGACTAGCGGGCTACGAGCAGTACTTC
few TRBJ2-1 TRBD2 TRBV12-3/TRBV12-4 CASRRPGLAGAYNEQFF TGTGCCAGCAGACGCCCCGGACTAGCGGGGGCTTACAATGAGCAGTTCTTC
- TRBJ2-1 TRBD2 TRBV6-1 CASSGVPGGRNEQFF TGTGCCAGCAGTGGGGTTCCGGGAGGGAGAAATGAGCAGTTCTTC
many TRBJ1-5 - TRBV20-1 CSAGPLRGLGNQPQHF TGCAGTGCCGGCCCCCTTCGAGGGCTTGGCAATCAGCCCCAGCATTTT
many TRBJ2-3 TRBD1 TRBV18 CASSPGQGVLTDTQYF TGTGCCAGCTCACCAGGGCAGGGGGTTCTCACAGATACGCAGTATTTT
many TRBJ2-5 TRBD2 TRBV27 CASSLAGGGGETQYF TGTGCCAGCAGTTTAGCGGGAGGAGGTGGGGAGACCCAGTACTTC
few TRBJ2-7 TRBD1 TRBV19 CASSPTGSSYEQYF TGTGCCAGTAGTCCGACAGGGAGCTCCTACGAGCAGTACTTC
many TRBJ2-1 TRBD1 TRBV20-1 CSAEDRGFVNEQFF TGCAGTGCCGAGGACAGGGGATTTGTCAATGAGCAGTTCTTC
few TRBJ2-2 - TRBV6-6 CASSYRMTLDTGELFF TGTGCCAGCAGTTACCGGATGACCTTGGACACCGGGGAGCTGTTTTTT
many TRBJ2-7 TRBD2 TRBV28 CASSSYRGGDSYEQYF TGTGCCAGCAGTTCCTATCGGGGGGGGGACTCCTACGAGCAGTACTTC
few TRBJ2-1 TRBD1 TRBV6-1 CASSHGTDNEQFF TGTGCCAGCAGCCATGGGACAGACAATGAGCAGTTCTTC
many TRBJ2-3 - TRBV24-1 CATSDPGDSGSTDTQYF TGTGCCACCAGTGATCCAGGGGACTCCGGTAGCACAGATACGCAGTATTTT
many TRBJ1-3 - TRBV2 CASSEGHSGNTIYF TGTGCCAGCAGTGAGGGACACTCTGGAAACACCATATATTTT
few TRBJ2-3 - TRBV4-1 CASSQGEQNTDTQYF TGCGCCAGCAGCCAAGGGGAGCAGAATACAGATACGCAGTATTTT
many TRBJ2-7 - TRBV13 CASSSNQDGLSYEQYF TGTGCCAGCAGCTCTAACCAGGACGGATTATCCTACGAGCAGTACTTC
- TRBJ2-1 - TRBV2 CASMRRSAYNEQFF TGTGCCAGCATGAGACGGTCGGCCTACAATGAGCAGTTCTTC
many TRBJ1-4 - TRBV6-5 CASSYSYESEKLFF TGTGCCAGCAGTTACTCCTATGAGAGTGAAAAACTGTTTTTT
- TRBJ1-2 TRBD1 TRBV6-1 CASRRPGQGYGYTF TGTGCCAGCAGACGTCCGGGACAGGGGTATGGCTACACCTTC
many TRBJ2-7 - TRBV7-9 CASGKPGPWSGEQYF TGTGCCAGCGGGAAACCGGGACCTTGGTCCGGCGAGCAGTACTTC
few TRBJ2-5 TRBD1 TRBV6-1 CASSVVGQGVIQETQYF TGTGCCAGCAGTGTGGTCGGACAGGGGGTAATACAAGAGACCCAGTACTTC
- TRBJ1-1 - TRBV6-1 CASGSERYTEAFF TGTGCCAGCGGGTCGGAAAGGTATACTGAAGCTTTCTTT
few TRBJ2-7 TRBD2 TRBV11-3 CASSSGLAGGPSVEQYF TGTGCCAGCAGCTCCGGACTAGCGGGAGGGCCATCCGTCGAGCAGTACTTC
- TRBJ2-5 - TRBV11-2 CASSQLKGEYQETQYF TGTGCCAGCAGCCAACTGAAGGGAGAATACCAAGAGACCCAGTACTTC
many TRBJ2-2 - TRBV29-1 CSGTAANTGELFF TGCAGCGGGACGGCCGCGAACACCGGGGAGCTGTTTTTT
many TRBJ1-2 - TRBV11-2 CASSPPGEHGYTF TGTGCCAGCAGCCCTCCAGGGGAGCATGGCTACACCTTC
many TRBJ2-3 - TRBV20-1 CSAVEFGKTTDTQYF TGCAGTGCAGTGGAATTTGGAAAAACCACAGATACGCAGTATTTT
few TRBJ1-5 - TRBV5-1 CASSLAGPGNSNQPQHF TGCGCCAGCAGCTTGGCGGGGCCAGGGAATAGCAATCAGCCCCAGCATTTT
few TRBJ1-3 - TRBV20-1 CSADPDGTGNTIYF TGCAGTGCCGACCCAGACGGAACTGGAAACACCATATATTTT
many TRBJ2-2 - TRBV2 CASGGVQGRAGELFF TGTGCCAGCGGTGGGGTGCAAGGAAGGGCCGGGGAGCTGTTTTTT
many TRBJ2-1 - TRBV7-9 CASSLDKNEQFF TGTGCCAGCAGCTTAGATAAAAATGAGCAGTTCTTC
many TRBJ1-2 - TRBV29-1 CSVELDGNYGYTF TGCAGCGTCGAGCTGGACGGGAACTATGGCTACACCTTC
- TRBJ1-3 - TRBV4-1 CASSQDGGLSGNTIYF TGCGCCAGCAGCCAAGATGGGGGTTTATCTGGAAACACCATATATTTT
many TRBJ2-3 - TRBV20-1 CTPLLGGSTDTQYF TGCACCCCCCTTTTGGGGGGTAGCACAGATACGCAGTATTTT
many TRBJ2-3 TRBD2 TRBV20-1 CSASSGSGNTDTQYF TGCAGTGCCAGTAGCGGGAGTGGTAACACAGATACGCAGTATTTT
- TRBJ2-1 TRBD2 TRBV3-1 CASSKGLAGDYSNEQFF TGTGCCAGCAGCAAAGGACTAGCGGGAGATTATTCCAATGAGCAGTTCTTC
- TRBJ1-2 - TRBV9 CASSDGDFLLNYGYTF TGTGCCAGCAGCGATGGGGATTTCCTCCTTAACTATGGCTACACCTTC
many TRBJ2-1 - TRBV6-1 CASSEASEGSNEQFF TGTGCCAGCAGTGAAGCGTCGGAGGGGTCCAATGAGCAGTTCTTC